A single sample gave rise to the 2 T cell receptor beta chains below, sequenced in a study of cytomegalovirus exposure and HLA in healthy donors. Data came from immunoSEQ multiplex PCR; TCRdb stores just in-frame clones and leaves some out. Here the sample spans 130,000 to 150,000 clones, around 85% being singletons. Sequencing was done on a sample of PBMCs. Every receptor here comes from a man in his late teens or twenties in good health and CMV-seronegative.

Comment on this clone: This sample also contains other DNA sequences that code for the same CDR3. This chain uses TRBV4-1 with TRBJ2-5; D may be TRBD1 (5 bases). Deletions cut 0 bases from V and 1 base from J, with 9 bases between. The CDR3 is made up of 15 amino acids. CDR1 and CDR2 (germline): MGHRA, YSYEKL. DNA for the CDR3: TGCGCCAGCAGCCAAGATAGTAGGGGCCAAGAGACCCAGTACTTC. This translates into CASSQDSRGQETQYF.

The CDR3 here is CSVYTDRRRDTEAFF. CDR3 in DNA: TGCAGCGTTTACACGGACAGGAGACGGGACACTGAAGCTTTCTTT. The chain joins TRBV29-1 to TRBJ1-1, with 7 nucleotides matching TRBD1. In germline, CDR1 is SQVTM, CDR2 ANQGSEA. This CDR3 region has 15 residues. V was clipped by 5 bases and J by 3 bases; unmatched bases: 12.